Sequencing of this T cell receptor beta chain was carried out in a study of cytomegalovirus exposure and HLA in healthy donors. Whole-study context: Falling in the Caucasian-associated ancestry cluster were about four fifths of 398 genotyped donors. Study-level findings and limits: CMV antigen specificity of three CMV-associated chains was confirmed in vitro. Using a false discovery rate of 0.05, a later analysis showed that fewer than 20,000 TCR beta sequences were associated with HLA alleles.

Primers: 60 Vbeta forward and 13 Jbeta reverse. TCRdb keeps only in-frame clones here, not all; method: immunoSEQ multiplex PCR. The repertoire has roughly 150,000 clones, 80% of them found once; the top ten carry around an eighth. The germline V gene encodes CDR1 SEHNR and CDR2 FQNEAQ (reference sequence). The CDR3 is 14 residues long. V was clipped by 5 bases and J by 6 bases, with 13 bases between them. Concerning this clone: Its antigen is still unknown.

The chain is built from TRBV7-9 and TRBJ1-4; no reliable D call. Sample: PBMCs. This clonotype was obtained from a woman aged 40 to 50 in good health and CMV-seronegative. CDR3 in DNA: TGTGCCAGCAGCCCCAGTCCCATGGATGAAAAACTGTTTTTT. It specifies CASSPSPMDEKLFF.